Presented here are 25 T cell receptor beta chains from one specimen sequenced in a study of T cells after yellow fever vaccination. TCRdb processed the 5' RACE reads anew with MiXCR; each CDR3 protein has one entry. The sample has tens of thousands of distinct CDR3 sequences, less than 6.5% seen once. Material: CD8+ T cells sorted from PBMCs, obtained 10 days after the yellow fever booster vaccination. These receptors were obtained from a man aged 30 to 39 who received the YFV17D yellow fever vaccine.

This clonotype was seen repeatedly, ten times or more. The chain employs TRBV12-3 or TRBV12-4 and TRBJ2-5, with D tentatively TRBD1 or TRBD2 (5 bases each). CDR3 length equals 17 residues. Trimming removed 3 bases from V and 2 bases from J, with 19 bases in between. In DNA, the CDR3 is TGTGCCAGCAGTTTGAGTCTTCAGGGACCTTGGCAAGAGACCCAGTACTTC. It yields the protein CASSLSLQGPWQETQYF.

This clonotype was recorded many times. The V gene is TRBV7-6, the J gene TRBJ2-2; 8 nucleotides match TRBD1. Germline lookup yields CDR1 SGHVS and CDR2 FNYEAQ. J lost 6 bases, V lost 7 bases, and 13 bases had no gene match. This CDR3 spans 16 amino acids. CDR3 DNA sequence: TGTGCCAGCACCCTAGGACAGGGTGGGATGGCCGGGGAGCTGTTTTTT. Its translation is CASTLGQGGMAGELFF.

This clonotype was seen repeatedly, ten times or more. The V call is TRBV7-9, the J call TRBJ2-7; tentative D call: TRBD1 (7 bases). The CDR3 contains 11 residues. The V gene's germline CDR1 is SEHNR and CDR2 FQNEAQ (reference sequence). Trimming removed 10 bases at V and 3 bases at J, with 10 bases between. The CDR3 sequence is CATQGGYEQYF. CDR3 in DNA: TGTGCCACCCAGGGGGGCTACGAGCAGTACTTC.

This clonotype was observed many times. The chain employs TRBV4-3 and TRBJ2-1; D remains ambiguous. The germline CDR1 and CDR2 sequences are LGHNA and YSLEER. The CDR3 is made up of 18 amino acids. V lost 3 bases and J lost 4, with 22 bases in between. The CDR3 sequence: CASSHPQTGPQKYNEQFF. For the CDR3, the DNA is TGCGCCAGCAGCCACCCCCAGACGGGCCCCCAAAAATACAATGAGCAGTTCTTC.

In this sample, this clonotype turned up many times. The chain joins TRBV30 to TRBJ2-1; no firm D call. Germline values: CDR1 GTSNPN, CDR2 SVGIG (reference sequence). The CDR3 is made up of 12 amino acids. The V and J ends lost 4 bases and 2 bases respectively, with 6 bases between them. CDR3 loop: CAWIRPYNEQFF. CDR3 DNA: TGTGCCTGGATCCGACCCTACAATGAGCAGTTCTTC.

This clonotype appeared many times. The CDR3 loop is CASSPPTASYNEQFF. CDR3 DNA: TGTGCCAGCAGCCCTCCCACAGCCTCCTACAATGAGCAGTTCTTC. The chain carries TRBV9 and TRBJ2-1; D is uncertain. CDR1 and CDR2 (germline): SGDLS, YYNGEE. The CDR3 length is 15 residues. The V and J ends lost 4 bases and 0 bases respectively, with 11 bases between them.

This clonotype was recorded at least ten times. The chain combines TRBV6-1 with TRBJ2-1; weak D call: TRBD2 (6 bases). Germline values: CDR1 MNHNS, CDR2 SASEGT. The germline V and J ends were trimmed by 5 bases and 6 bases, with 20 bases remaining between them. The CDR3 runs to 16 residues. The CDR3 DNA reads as TGTGCCAGCAGTCTAATAGCTGTCGGGAGTGGCAATGAGCAGTTCTTC. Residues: CASSLIAVGSGNEQFF.

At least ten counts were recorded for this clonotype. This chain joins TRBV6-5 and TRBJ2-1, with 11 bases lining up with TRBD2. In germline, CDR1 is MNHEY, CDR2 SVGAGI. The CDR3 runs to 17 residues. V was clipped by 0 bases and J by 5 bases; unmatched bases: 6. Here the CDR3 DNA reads TGTGCCAGCAGTTACTCGATAGTAGCGGGAGGGGACAATGAGCAGTTCTTC. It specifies CASSYSIVAGGDNEQFF.

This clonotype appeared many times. CDR3 residues: CASRGPPPGELFF. As DNA, the CDR3 is TGTGCCAGTAGAGGGCCCCCCCCCGGGGAGCTGTTTTTT. V is TRBV19 and J is TRBJ2-2; D ambiguous. The V end was cut by 6 bases, the J end by 6 bases, with 11 bases between. Germline CDR1 is LNHDA and CDR2 is SQIVND (reference sequence). This CDR3 has 13 amino acids.

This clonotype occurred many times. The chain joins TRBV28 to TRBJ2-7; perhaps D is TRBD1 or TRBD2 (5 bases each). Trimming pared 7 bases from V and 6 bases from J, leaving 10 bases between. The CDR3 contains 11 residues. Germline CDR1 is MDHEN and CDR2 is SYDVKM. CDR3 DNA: TGTGCCAGCACCCCTGGGGGCGAGCAGTACTTC. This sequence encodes CASTPGGEQYF.

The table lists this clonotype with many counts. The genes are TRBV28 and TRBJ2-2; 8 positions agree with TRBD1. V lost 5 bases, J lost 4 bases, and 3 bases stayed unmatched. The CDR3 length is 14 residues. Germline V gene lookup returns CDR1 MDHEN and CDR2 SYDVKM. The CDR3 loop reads CASSGDRSTGELFF. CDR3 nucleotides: TGTGCCAGCAGTGGGGACAGGTCCACCGGGGAGCTGTTTTTT.

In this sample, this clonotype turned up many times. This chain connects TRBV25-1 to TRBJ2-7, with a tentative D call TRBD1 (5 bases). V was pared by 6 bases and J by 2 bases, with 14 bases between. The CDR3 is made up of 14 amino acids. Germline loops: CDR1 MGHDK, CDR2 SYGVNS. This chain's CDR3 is CASSDIDSTYEQYF. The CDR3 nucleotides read TGTGCCAGCAGCGACATAGACAGCACCTACGAGCAGTACTTC.

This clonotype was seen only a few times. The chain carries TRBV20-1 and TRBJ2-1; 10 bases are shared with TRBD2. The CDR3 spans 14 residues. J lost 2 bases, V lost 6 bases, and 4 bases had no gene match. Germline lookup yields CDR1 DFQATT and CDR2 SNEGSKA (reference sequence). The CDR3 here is CSASSGRTYNEQFF. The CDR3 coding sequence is TGCAGTGCATCTAGCGGGAGAACCTACAATGAGCAGTTCTTC.

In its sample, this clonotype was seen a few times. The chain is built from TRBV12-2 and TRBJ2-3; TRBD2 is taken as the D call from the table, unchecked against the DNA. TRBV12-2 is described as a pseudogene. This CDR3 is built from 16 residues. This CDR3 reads CASRLVRLAATDTQYF. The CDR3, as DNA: TGTGCAAGTCGCTTAGTTAGGCTAGCAGCCACAGATACGCAGTATTTT.

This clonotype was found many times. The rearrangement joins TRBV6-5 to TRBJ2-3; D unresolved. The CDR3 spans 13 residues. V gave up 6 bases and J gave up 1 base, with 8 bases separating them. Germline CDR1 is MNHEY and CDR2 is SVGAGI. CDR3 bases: TGTGCCAGCAGCTATGCGGGCACAGATACGCAGTATTTT. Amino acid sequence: CASSYAGTDTQYF.

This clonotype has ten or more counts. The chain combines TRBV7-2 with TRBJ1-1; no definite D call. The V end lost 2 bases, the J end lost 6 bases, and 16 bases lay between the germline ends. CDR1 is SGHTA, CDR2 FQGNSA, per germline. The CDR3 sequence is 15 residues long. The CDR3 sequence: CASSLPHDGGPEAFF. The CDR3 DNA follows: TGTGCCAGCAGCTTACCCCATGATGGAGGCCCTGAAGCTTTCTTT. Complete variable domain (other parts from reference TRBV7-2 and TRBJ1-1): GAGVSQSPSNKVTEKGKDVELRCDPISGHTALYWYRQSLGQGLEFLIYFQGNSAPDKSGLPSDRFSAERTGGSVSTLTIQRTQQEDSAVYLCASSLPHDGGPEAFFGQGTRLTVV.

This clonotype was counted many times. Here the CDR3 reads CASSPTPTGAGELFF. Written as DNA, the CDR3 is TGTGCCAGCAGTCCGACTCCAACAGGGGCCGGGGAGCTGTTTTTT. The chain employs TRBV12-3 or TRBV12-4 and TRBJ2-2, with 7 bases lining up with TRBD1. The CDR3 covers 15 residues. The J segment lost 6 bases and the V segment lost 5 bases, leaving 9 bases of the junction unmatched.

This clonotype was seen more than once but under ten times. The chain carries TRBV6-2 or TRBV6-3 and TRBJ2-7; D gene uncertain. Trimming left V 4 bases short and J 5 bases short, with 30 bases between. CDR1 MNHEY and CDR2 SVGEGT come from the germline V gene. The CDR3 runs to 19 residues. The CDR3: CASSWSSTPGLESENEQYF. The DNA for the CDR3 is TGTGCCAGCAGTTGGTCGAGTACGCCCGGGCTGGAGAGTGAAAACGAGCAGTACTTC.

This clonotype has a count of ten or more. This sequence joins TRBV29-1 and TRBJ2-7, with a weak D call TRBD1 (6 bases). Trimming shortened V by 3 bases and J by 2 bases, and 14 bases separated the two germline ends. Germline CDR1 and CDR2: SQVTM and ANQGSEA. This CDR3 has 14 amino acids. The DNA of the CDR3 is TGCAGCGTTGAGGGCCAGGGGACGCCCTACGAGCAGTACTTC. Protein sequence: CSVEGQGTPYEQYF.

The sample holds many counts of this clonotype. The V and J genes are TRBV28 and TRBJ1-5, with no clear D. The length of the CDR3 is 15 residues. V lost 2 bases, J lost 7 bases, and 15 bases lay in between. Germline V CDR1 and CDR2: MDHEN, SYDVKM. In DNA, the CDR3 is TGTGCCAGCAGTTTAGCGAGCGGGGTAGGGCAGCCCCAGCATTTT. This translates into CASSLASGVGQPQHF. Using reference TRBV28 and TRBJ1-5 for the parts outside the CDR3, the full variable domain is DVKVTQSSRYLVKRTGEKVFLECVQDMDHENMFWYRQDPGLGLRLIYFSYDVKMKEKGDIPEGYSVSREKKERFSLILESASTNQTSMYLCASSLASGVGQPQHFGDGTRLSIL.

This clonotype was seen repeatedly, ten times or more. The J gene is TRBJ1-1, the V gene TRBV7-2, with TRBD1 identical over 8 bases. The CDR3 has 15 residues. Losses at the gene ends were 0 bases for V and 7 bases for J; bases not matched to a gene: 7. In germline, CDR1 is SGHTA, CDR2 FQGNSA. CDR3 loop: CASSLAQGGGVEAFF. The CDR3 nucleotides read TGTGCCAGCAGCTTAGCACAGGGGGGTGGCGTTGAAGCTTTCTTT.

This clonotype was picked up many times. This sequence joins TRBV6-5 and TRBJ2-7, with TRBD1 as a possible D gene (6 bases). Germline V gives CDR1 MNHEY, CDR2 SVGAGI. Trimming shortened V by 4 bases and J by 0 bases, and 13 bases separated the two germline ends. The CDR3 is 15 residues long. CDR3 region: CASSFGQPSSYEQYF. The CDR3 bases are TGTGCCAGCAGTTTCGGACAGCCCAGCTCCTACGAGCAGTACTTC.

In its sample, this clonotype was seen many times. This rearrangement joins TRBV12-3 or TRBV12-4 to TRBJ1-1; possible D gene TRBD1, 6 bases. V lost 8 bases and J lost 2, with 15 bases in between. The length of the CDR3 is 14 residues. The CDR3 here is CASQPGGPNTEAFF. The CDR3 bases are TGTGCCAGCCAGCCGGGGGGGCCCAACACTGAAGCTTTCTTT.

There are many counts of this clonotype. CDR3 DNA sequence: TGTGCCAGCAGTCCCCTCTCCGCCAACTATGGCTACACCTTC. This gives the protein CASSPLSANYGYTF. The chain has TRBV12-3 or TRBV12-4 and TRBJ1-2; D is unresolved. The CDR3 length is 14 residues. V was pared by 5 bases and J by 2 bases, with 12 bases between.

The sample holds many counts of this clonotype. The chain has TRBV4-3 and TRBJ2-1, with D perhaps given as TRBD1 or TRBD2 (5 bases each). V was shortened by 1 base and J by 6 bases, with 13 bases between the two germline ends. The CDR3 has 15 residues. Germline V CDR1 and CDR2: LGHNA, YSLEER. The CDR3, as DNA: TGCGCCAGCAGCCAAGCCGGGACGCCCCTCAATGAGCAGTTCTTC. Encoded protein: CASSQAGTPLNEQFF.